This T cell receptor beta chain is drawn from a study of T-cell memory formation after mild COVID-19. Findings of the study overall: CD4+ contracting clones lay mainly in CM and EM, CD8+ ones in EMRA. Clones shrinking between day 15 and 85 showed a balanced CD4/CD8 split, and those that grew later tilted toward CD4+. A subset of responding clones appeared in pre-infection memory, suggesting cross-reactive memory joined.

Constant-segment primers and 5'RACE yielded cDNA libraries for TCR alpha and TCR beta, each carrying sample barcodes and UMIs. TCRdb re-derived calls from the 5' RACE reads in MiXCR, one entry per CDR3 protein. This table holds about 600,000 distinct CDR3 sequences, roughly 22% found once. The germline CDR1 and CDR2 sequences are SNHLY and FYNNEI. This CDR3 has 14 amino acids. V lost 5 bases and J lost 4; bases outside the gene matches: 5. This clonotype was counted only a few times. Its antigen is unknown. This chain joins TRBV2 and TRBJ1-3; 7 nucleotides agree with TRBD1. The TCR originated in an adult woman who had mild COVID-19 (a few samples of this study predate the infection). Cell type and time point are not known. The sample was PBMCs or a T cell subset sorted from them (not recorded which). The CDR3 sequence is CASSYTGDGNTIYF. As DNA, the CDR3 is TGTGCCAGCAGTTATACAGGGGACGGAAACACCATATATTTT. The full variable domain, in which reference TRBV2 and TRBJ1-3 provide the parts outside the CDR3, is EPEVTQTPSHQVTQMGQEVILRCVPISNHLYFYWYRQILGQKVEFLVSFYNNEISEKSEIFDDQFSVERPDGSNFTLKIRSTKLEDSAMYFCASSYTGDGNTIYFGEGSWLTVV.